The 17 T cell receptor beta chains reported below all come from one sample, sequenced in a study of shared clonotypes between healthy human individuals. The method was immunoSEQ multiplex PCR; TCRdb's version includes in-frame clones alone and lacks a portion of them. The sample yields fewer than 2.5 million clones, under 95% seen once. Sequenced: naive CD4+ T cells from PBMCs. Subset reported: CD45RA+ positively selected. All receptors derive from a man between 18 and 29 years old in good health. Some clones in this sample may be carry-over from other donors' samples.

This clone was counted between two and nine times. J is TRBJ1-5 and V is TRBV5-4; D gene unclear. Germline V gives CDR1 SGHNT, CDR2 YYREEE (reference sequence). Trimming pared 3 bases from V and 2 bases from J, leaving 12 bases between. This CDR3 comprises 15 residues. CDR3 sequence: CASSSKTYGNQPQHF. The CDR3 DNA reads as TGTGCCAGCAGCTCAAAAACGTATGGCAATCAGCCCCAGCATTTT. The full variable domain, rest sourced from reference TRBV5-4 and TRBJ1-5, is ETGVTQSPTHLIKTRGQQVTLRCSSQSGHNTVSWYQQALGQGPQFIFQYYREEENGRGNFPPRFSGLQFPNYSSELNVNALELDDSALYLCASSSKTYGNQPQHFGDGTRLSIL.

J is TRBJ2-7 and V is TRBV10-3; D is ambiguous. Germline assignment: CDR1 ENHRY and CDR2 SYGVKD. There are 12 residues in the CDR3. Trimming left V 6 bases short and J 3 bases short, with 9 bases between. The CDR3 DNA reads TGTGCCATCAGGGTTGCAGACTACGAGCAGTACTTC. Encoded protein: CAIRVADYEQYF.

The chain's CDR3 is CASSEAGQGYQPQHF. The CDR3 DNA is TGTGCCAGCAGTGAAGCTGGGCAGGGCTATCAGCCCCAGCATTTT. The genes are TRBV6-1 and TRBJ1-5, with D possibly TRBD1 on 5 matching bases. V was clipped by 0 bases and J by 5 bases, with 11 bases between them. CDR3 length equals 15 residues. Per germline, CDR1 MNHNS and CDR2 SASEGT.

The rearrangement joins TRBV18 to TRBJ2-3; TRBD2 is a possible D gene (6 bases). Deletions cut 3 bases from V and 2 bases from J, with 15 bases between. The CDR3 consists of 16 residues. Per germline, CDR1 KGHSH and CDR2 LQKENI. CDR3 sequence reads: CASSPLGGNPTDTQYF. The CDR3 DNA reads as TGTGCCAGCTCACCCCTGGGCGGGAACCCCACAGATACGCAGTATTTT.

V gene TRBV5-4 combines with J gene TRBJ1-1; 7 bases match TRBD1. This CDR3 has 14 amino acids. With 2 bases clipped from V and 2 bases from J, the junction kept 3 bases outside the gene matches. Germline CDR1 SGHNT, CDR2 YYREEE (reference sequence). The CDR3 spells CASSFRGENTEAFF. CDR3 nucleotides: TGTGCCAGCAGCTTCAGGGGGGAAAACACTGAAGCTTTCTTT.

A word on this clone: The same CDR3 can be traced to other DNA sequences in this sample. The V and J genes are TRBV5-1 and TRBJ2-7, with TRBD2 identical over 8 bases. After removal of 0 bases from V and 2 bases from J, the junction contained 4 bases not matched to a gene. The CDR3 runs 15 residues. Germline values: CDR1 SGHRS, CDR2 YFSETQ. CDR3 sequence (DNA): TGCGCCAGCAGCTTGGTAGCGGGAAACCCCTACGAGCAGTACTTC. This codes for CASSLVAGNPYEQYF.

The CDR3, as DNA: TGTGCCAGCAGCTCCGGACAGGTCCCTAACTATGGCTACACCTTC. It yields the protein CASSSGQVPNYGYTF. V usage is TRBV9 and J usage is TRBJ1-2; the match to TRBD1 covers 7 bases. V shed 4 bases and J 0 bases; nucleotides not matched to a gene: 6. CDR1 is SGDLS, CDR2 YYNGEE, per germline. The CDR3 consists of 15 residues.

The chain is built from TRBV4-1 and TRBJ2-3, with D unresolved. The CDR3 has 14 amino acids. Trimming removed 1 base at V and 1 base at J, with 6 bases between. The germline gives CDR1 MGHRA, CDR2 YSYEKL. The chain's CDR3 is CASSQGWGTDTQYF. The CDR3 DNA reads as TGCGCCAGCAGCCAAGGGTGGGGCACAGATACGCAGTATTTT.

The chain uses TRBV6-6 and TRBJ2-1; D call uncertain. Germline values: CDR1 MNHNY, CDR2 SVGAGI (reference sequence). This CDR3 is built from 11 residues. The ends were cut back, 6 bases at V and 12 bases at J, with 12 bases in the middle. CDR3 region: CASRGVNRQFF. The CDR3 nucleotides are TGTGCCAGCAGGGGCGTGAATAGGCAGTTCTTC.

V is TRBV5-6 and J is TRBJ1-6, with 7 bases identical to TRBD1. The germline CDR1 and CDR2 sequences are SGHDT and YYEEEE. Trimming removed 1 base from V and 10 bases from J; junction bases left unmatched: 5. This CDR3 has 14 residues. This chain's CDR3 is CASSLTPGGSPLHF. In DNA form, the CDR3 reads TGTGCCAGCAGCTTGACCCCAGGGGGATCACCCCTCCACTTT.

The CDR3 DNA is TGCAGCGTGGGGACAGGGAATTCACCCCTCCACTTT. This gives the protein CSVGTGNSPLHF. The chain employs TRBV29-1 and TRBJ1-6; 9 bases match TRBD1. The CDR3 covers 12 residues. Trimming at V came to 6 bases and at J to 7 bases, leaving 1 base not matched to a gene. Germline V CDR1 and CDR2: SQVTM, ANQGSEA. Complete variable domain (other parts from reference TRBV29-1 and TRBJ1-6): SAVISQKPSRDICQRGTSLTIQCQVDSQVTMMFWYRQQPGQSLTLIATANQGSEATYESGFVIDKFPISRPNLTFSTLTVSNMSPEDSSIYLCSVGTGNSPLHFGNGTRLTVT.

The genes are TRBV27 and TRBJ2-7; 7 bases align to TRBD1. Losses at the gene ends were 6 bases for V and 2 bases for J; bases not matched to a gene: 7. Germline V gene sequence: CDR1 MNHEY, CDR2 SMNVEV (reference sequence). The CDR3 spans 14 residues. This CDR3 is CASSDRQGPYEQYF. In nucleotides, the CDR3 is TGTGCCAGCAGCGACCGACAGGGACCCTACGAGCAGTACTTC.

V usage is TRBV7-2 and J usage is TRBJ2-5, with 7 positions matching TRBD1. The CDR3 sequence is 16 residues long. Trimming took 5 bases from V and 4 from J; bases not matched to a gene: 13. Per germline, CDR1 SGHTA and CDR2 FQGNSA. The CDR3 loop is CASSRTLGAGGETQYF. The CDR3 DNA sequence: TGTGCCAGCAGCCGAACCCTGGGGGCAGGGGGAGAGACCCAGTACTTC.

The chain carries TRBV7-2 and TRBJ2-7; D not certain. V lost 3 bases and J lost 2, with 8 bases in between. Germline V lookup: CDR1 SGHTA, CDR2 FQGNSA. This CDR3 region has 13 residues. The CDR3 sequence is CASSFPLTYEQYF. The CDR3 nucleotides read TGTGCCAGCAGCTTCCCCCTTACCTACGAGCAGTACTTC.

Details on this clone: The sample has other DNA sequences that encode this CDR3 too. The chain carries TRBV18 and TRBJ2-5; D is unresolved. V lost 4 bases to trimming and J lost 2 bases, with 8 bases between them. The CDR3 is made up of 13 amino acids. Germline V CDR1 and CDR2: KGHSH, LQKENI. In nucleotides, the CDR3 is TGTGCCAGCTCACTGGACCGGCAAGAGACCCAGTACTTC. Protein: CASSLDRQETQYF.

This clone has a single count. The J gene is TRBJ2-1, the V gene TRBV25-1, with 7 bases fitting TRBD2. The CDR3 sequence is 14 residues long. Germline lookup yields CDR1 MGHDK and CDR2 SYGVNS. Germline trimming cut 4 bases from V and 3 bases from J; bases unmatched to any gene: 3. In DNA, the CDR3 is TGTGCCAGCAGTGGGGGAGGGTTCTACAATGAGCAGTTCTTC. It encodes CASSGGGFYNEQFF.

A word on this clone: Germline and junction disagree at one end, which may indicate a read error. The chain combines TRBV19 with TRBJ2-7; 7 bases map to TRBD1. The CDR3 runs to 13 residues. Germline CDR1 is LNHDA and CDR2 is SQIVND (reference sequence). DNA for the CDR3: TGTGCCAGTAGAGGACAGGAAACATACGTGCAGTACTTC. Amino acids: CASRGQETYVQYF.